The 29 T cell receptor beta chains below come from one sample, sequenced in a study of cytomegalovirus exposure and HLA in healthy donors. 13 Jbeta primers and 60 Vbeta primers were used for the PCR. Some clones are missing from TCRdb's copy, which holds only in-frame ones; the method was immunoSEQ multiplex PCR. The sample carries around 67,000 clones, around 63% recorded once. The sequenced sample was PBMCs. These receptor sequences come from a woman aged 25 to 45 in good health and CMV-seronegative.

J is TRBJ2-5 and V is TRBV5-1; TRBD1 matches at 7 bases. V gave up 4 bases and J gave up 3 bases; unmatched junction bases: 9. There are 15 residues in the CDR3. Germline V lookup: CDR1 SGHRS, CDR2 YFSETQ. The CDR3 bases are TGCGCCAGCAGCGCTGGCCGAACAGGGGAAGAGACCCAGTACTTC. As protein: CASSAGRTGEETQYF.

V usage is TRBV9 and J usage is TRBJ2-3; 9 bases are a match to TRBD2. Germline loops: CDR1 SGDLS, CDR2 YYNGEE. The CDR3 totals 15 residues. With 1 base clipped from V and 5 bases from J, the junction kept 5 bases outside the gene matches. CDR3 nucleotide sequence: TGTGCCAGCAGCGTACTAGGTAGCGGGGGAGATACGCAGTATTTT. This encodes CASSVLGSGGDTQYF.

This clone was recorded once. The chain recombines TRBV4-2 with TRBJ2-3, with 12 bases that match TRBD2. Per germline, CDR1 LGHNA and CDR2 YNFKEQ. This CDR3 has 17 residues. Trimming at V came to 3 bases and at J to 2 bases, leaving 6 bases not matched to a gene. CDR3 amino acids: CASSQLAGGRLTDTQYF. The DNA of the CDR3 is TGTGCCAGCAGCCAGCTAGCGGGGGGGCGCCTCACAGATACGCAGTATTTT.

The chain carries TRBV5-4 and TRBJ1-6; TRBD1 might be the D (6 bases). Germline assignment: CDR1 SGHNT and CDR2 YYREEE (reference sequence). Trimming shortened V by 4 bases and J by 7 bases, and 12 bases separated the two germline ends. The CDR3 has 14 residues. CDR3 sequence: CASSIRGTNSPLHF. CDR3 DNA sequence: TGTGCCAGCAGCATCAGGGGCACAAATTCACCCCTCCACTTT.

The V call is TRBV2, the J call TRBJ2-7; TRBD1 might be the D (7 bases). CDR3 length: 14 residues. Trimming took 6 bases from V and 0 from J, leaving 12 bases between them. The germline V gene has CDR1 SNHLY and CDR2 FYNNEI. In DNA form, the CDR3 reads TGTGCCAGCAGCCCAGGGGGGAGCTCCTACGAGCAGTACTTC. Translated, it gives CASSPGGSSYEQYF. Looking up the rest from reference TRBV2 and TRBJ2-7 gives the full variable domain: EPEVTQTPSHQVTQMGQEVILRCVPISNHLYFYWYRQILGQKVEFLVSFYNNEISEKSEIFDDQFSVERPDGSNFTLKIRSTKLEDSAMYFCASSPGGSSYEQYFGPGTRLTVT.

In DNA form, the CDR3 reads TGTGCCAGCTCACTCGACAGGTACGAGCAGTACTTC. It translates to CASSLDRYEQYF. The chain is built from TRBV18 and TRBJ2-7, with D maybe TRBD1 (6 bases). V gave up 4 bases and J gave up 4 bases, with 8 bases separating them. The CDR3 length is 12 residues. CDR1 and CDR2 from the germline V gene are KGHSH and LQKENI.

The CDR3 spells CASSIRQGRGTEAFF. The CDR3 coding sequence is TGTGCCAGTAGTATCCGACAGGGTCGGGGGACTGAAGCTTTCTTT. The chain joins TRBV19 to TRBJ1-1; 7 positions agree with TRBD1. Trimming took 3 bases from V and 5 from J; bases not matched to a gene: 9. The CDR3 has 15 residues. CDR1 and CDR2 (germline): LNHDA, SQIVND (reference sequence).

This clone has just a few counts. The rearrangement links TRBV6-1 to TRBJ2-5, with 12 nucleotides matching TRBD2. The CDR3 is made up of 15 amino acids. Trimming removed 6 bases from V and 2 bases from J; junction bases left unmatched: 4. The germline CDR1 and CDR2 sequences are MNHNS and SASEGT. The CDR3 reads CASSRGLAGQETQYF. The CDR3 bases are TGTGCCAGCAGCCGAGGACTAGCGGGGCAAGAGACCCAGTACTTC.

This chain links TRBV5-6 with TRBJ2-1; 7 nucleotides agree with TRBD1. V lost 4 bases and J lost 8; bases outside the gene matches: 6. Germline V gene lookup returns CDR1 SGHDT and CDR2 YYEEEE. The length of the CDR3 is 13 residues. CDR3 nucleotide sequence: TGTGCCAGCAGCGCCGACAGGGCCGATGAGCAGTTCTTC. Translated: CASSADRADEQFF. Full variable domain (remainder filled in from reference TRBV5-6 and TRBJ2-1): DAGVTQSPTHLIKTRGQQVTLRCSPKSGHDTVSWYQQALGQGPQFIFQYYEEEERQRGNFPDRFSGHQFPNYSSELNVNALLLGDSALYLCASSADRADEQFFGPGTRLTVL.

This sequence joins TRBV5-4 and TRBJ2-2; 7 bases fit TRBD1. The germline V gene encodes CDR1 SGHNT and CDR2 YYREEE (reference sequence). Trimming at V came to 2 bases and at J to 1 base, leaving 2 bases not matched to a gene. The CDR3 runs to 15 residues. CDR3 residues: CASSLWTGNTGELFF. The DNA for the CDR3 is TGTGCCAGCAGCTTATGGACAGGGAACACCGGGGAGCTGTTTTTT.

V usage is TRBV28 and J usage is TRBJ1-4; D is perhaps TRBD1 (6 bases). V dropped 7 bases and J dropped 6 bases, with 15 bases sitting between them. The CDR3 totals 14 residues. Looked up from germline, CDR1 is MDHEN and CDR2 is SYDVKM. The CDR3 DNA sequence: TGTGCCAGCACCTTCTCCGGGACATATGAAAAACTGTTTTTT. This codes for CASTFSGTYEKLFF.

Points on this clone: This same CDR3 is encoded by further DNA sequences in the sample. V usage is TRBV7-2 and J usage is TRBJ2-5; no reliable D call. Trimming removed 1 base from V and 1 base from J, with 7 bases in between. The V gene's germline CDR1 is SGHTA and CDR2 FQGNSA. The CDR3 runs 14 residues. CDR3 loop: CASSLDPGQETQYF. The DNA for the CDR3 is TGTGCCAGCAGCTTAGACCCAGGCCAAGAGACCCAGTACTTC.

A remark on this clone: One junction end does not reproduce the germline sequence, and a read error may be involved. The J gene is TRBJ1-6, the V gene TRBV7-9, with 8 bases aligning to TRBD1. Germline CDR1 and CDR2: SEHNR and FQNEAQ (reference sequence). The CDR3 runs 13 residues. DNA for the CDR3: TGTTCCAGCAGCCCCCGGGGACAGGTACCCCTCCACTTT. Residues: CSSSPRGQVPLHF.

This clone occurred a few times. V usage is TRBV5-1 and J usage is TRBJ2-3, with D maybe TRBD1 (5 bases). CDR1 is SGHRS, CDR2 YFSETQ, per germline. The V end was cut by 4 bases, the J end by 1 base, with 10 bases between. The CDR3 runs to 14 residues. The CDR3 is CASSIDRGTDTQYF. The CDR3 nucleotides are TGCGCCAGCAGCATAGACAGAGGCACAGATACGCAGTATTTT.

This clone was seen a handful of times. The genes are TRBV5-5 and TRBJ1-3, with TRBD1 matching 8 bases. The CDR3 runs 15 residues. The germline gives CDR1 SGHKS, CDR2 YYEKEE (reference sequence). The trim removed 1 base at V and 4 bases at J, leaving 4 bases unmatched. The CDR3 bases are TGTGCCAGCAGCTTGTGGACAGGGAGCGGAAACACCATATATTTT. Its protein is CASSLWTGSGNTIYF. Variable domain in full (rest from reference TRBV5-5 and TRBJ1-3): DAGVTQSPTHLIKTRGQQVTLRCSPISGHKSVSWYQQVLGQGPQFIFQYYEKEERGRGNFPDRFSARQFPNYSSELNVNALLLGDSALYLCASSLWTGSGNTIYFGEGSWLTVV.

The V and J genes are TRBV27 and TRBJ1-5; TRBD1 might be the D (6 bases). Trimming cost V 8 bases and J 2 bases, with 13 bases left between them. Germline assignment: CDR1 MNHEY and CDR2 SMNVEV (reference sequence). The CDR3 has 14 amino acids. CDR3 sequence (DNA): TGTGCCAGCCAGGGGTTAGCAGGCAATCAGCCCCAGCATTTT. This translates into CASQGLAGNQPQHF.

CDR3 nucleotides: TGTGCCAGCAGCGACCTAGGGCGAGACAGTAATGAAAAACTGTTTTTT. Its translation is CASSDLGRDSNEKLFF. The rearrangement links TRBV7-2 to TRBJ1-4; D might be TRBD1 (5 bases). Per the germline V gene, CDR1 is SGHTA and CDR2 is FQGNSA. The V gene lost 5 bases and the J gene lost 4 bases, with 17 bases spanning the gap. This CDR3 has 16 amino acids. Full variable domain (rest looked up from reference TRBV7-2 and TRBJ1-4): GAGVSQSPSNKVTEKGKDVELRCDPISGHTALYWYRQSLGQGLEFLIYFQGNSAPDKSGLPSDRFSAERTGGSVSTLTIQRTQQEDSAVYLCASSDLGRDSNEKLFFGSGTQLSVL.

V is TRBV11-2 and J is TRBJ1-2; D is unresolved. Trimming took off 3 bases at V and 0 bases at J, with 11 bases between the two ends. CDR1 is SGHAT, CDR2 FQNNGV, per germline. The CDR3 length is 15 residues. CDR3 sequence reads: CASSFSTDSNYGYTF. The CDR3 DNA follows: TGTGCCAGCAGCTTTTCGACTGATTCTAACTATGGCTACACCTTC.

CDR3 residues: CASSQDGLRGTEAFF. In DNA, the CDR3 is TGTGCCAGCAGCCAAGATGGGCTCCGGGGAACTGAAGCTTTCTTT. The rearrangement uses TRBV4-2 and TRBJ1-1; no firm D call. V gave up 0 bases and J gave up 5 bases, with 13 bases separating them. This CDR3 contains 15 residues. Germline V gene sequence: CDR1 LGHNA, CDR2 YNFKEQ.

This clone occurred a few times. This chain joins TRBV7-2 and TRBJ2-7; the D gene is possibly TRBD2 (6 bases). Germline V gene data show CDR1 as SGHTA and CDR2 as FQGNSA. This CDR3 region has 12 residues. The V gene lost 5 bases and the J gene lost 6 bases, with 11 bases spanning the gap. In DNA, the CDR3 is TGTGCCAGCAGCCCGGGAGTCGGCGAGCAGTACTTC. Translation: CASSPGVGEQYF. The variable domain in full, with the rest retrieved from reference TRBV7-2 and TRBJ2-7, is GAGVSQSPSNKVTEKGKDVELRCDPISGHTALYWYRQSLGQGLEFLIYFQGNSAPDKSGLPSDRFSAERTGGSVSTLTIQRTQQEDSAVYLCASSPGVGEQYFGPGTRLTVT.

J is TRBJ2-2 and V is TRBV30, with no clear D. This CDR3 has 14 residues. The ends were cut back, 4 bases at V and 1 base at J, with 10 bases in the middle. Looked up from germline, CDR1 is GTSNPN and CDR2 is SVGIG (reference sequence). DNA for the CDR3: TGTGCCTGGAACCACGGTAGGAACACCGGGGAGCTGTTTTTT. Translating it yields CAWNHGRNTGELFF.

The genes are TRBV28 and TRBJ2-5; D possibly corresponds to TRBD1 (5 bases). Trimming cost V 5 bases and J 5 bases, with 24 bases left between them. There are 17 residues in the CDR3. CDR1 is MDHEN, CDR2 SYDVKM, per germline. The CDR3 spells CASSLYSGRRPSETQYF. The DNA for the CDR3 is TGTGCCAGCAGTCTCTATTCAGGGCGCCGTCCCTCGGAGACCCAGTACTTC.

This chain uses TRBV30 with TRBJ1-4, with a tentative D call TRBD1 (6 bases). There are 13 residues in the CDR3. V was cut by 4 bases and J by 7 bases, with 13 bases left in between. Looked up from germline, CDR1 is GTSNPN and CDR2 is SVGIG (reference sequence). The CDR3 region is CAWKVQGGEKLFF. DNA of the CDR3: TGTGCCTGGAAGGTACAGGGTGGTGAAAAACTGTTTTTT.

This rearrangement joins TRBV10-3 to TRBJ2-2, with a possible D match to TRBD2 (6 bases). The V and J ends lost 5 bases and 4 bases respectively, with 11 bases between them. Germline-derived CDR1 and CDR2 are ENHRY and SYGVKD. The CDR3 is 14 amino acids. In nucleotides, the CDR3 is TGTGCCATCAGTCCGACTAGTCCCACCGGGGAGCTGTTTTTT. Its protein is CAISPTSPTGELFF.

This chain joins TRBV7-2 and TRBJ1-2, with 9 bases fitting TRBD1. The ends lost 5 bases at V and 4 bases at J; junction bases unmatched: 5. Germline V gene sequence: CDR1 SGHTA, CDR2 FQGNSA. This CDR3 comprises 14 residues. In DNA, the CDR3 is TGTGCCAGCAGCCAGGACAGGGGAGGCTATGGCTACACCTTC. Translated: CASSQDRGGYGYTF.

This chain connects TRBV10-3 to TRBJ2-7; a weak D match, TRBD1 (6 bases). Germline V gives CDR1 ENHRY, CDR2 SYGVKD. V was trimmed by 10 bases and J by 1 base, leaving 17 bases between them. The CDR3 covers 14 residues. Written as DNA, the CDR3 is TGTGCCAGCAGCTCCGACAGGCGTTCCTACGAGCAGTACTTC. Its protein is CASSSDRRSYEQYF.

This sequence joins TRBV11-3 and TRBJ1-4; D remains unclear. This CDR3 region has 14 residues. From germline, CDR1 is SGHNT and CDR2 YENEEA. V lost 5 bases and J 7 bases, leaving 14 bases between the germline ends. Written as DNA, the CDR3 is TGTGCCAGCAGCCTCTCCGGGTACCTTGAAAAACTGTTTTTT. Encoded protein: CASSLSGYLEKLFF.

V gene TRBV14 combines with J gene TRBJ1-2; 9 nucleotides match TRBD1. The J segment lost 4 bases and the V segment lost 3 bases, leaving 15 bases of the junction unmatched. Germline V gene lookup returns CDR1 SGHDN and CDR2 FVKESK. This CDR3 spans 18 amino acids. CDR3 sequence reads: CASSHPGTGITIGYGYTF. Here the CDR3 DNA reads TGTGCCAGCAGCCACCCCGGGACAGGGATAACAATAGGCTATGGCTACACCTTC. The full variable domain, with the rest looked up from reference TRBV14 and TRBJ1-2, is EAGVTQFPSHSVIEKGQTVTLRCDPISGHDNLYWYRRVMGKEIKFLLHFVKESKQDESGMPNNRFLAERTGGTYSTLKVQPAELEDSGVYFCASSHPGTGITIGYGYTFGSGTRLTVV.

The CDR3 region has the DNA TGTGCCAGCAGCCCGGCGGTAGGCTATGAGCAGTTCTTC. It is translated as CASSPAVGYEQFF. This chain joins TRBV5-6 and TRBJ2-1; D is unresolved. CDR1 SGHDT and CDR2 YYEEEE come from the germline V gene. V was trimmed by 4 bases and J by 8 bases, leaving 13 bases between them. The CDR3 totals 13 residues.